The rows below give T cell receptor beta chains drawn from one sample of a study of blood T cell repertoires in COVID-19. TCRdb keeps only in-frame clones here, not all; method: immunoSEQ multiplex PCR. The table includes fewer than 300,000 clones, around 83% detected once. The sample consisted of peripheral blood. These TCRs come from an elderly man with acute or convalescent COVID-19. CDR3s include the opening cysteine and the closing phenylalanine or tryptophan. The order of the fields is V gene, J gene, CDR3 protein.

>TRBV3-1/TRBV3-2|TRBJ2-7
CASSPGGISYEQYF
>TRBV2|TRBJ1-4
CASRETGTVPTNEKLFF
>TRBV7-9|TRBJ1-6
CASTLLDRNSPLHF
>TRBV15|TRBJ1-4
CATSREGGANEKLFF
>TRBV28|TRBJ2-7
CASSEGGQATGEQYF
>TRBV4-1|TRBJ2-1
CASSGRVPPNEQFF
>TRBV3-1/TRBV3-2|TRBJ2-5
CASSQSEPGTQYF
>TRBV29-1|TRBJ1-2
CSARQGAGYGYTF
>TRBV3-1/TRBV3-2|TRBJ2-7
CASSNTQSSYEQYF
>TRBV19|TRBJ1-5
CASSIDQTGDQPQHF
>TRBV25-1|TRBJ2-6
CASSRDSGANVLTF
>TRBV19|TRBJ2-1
CASSIGSGRAQANEQFF
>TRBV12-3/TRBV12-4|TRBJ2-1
CASRQTGLEQFF
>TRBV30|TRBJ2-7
CAWSVYRSYEQYF
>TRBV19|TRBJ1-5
CASSIDATGSFQPQHF
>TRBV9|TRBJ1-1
CASSVAPGMNTEAFF
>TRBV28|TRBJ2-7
CASSSTGDLYEQYF
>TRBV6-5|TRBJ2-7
CASREPGTGGMQYF
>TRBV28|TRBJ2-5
CASKIGGGETQYF
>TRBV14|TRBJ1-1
CASSRSDRANTEAFF
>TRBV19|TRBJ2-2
CASRLNRGTGELFF
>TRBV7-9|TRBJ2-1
CASSDSRGRHEQFF
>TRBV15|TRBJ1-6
CATSTRQGGPLHF
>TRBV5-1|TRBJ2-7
CASSFAGTGAYEQYF
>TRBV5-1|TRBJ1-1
CASSPSTGVGTEAFF
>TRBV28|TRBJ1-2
CASSPRGRGPYGYTF
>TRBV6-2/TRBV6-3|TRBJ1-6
CASSSGQKKDSPLHF
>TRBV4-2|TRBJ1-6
CASSQGPGQSNSPLHF
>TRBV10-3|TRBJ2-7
CAIREGQDRYEQYF
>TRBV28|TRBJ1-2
CASRWSGQLYYGYTF
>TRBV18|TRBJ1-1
CASSPWDSVNTEAFF
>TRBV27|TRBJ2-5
CASSLAGAETQYF
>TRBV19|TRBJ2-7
CASSPIWGGDYEQYF
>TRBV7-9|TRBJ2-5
CASRPDGGGPETQYF
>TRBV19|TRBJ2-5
CASLGGIPETQYF
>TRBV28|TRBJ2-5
CATGGASGYQETQYF
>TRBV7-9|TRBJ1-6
CASIKPEPQDSSPLHF
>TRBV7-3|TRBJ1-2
CASSLGDRNNYGYTF
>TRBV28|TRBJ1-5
CASSLYGQGVGNQPQHF
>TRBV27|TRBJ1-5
CASSTGVRQPQHF
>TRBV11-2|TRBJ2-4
CASSYASGRLDIQYF
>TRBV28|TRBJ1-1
CASTSPGRVMTEAFF
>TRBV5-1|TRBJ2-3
CASSLYRSTDTQYF